The 16 T cell receptor beta chains given below trace back to one sample, sequenced in a study of blood T cell repertoires in COVID-19. Method: immunoSEQ multiplex PCR; TCRdb's copy keeps in-frame clones and lacks some. The table lists about 460,000 clones, about 85% of them singletons. The sequenced sample consisted of PBMCs or T cells enriched from blood (not recorded which). Receptors were obtained from a woman aged 55-70 years who had recovered from COVID-19.

J is TRBJ1-1 and V is TRBV5-1; 7 positions match TRBD1. This CDR3 region has 15 residues. The germline V gene has CDR1 SGHRS and CDR2 YFSETQ. V dropped 2 bases and J dropped 4; count of bases not matched to a gene: 8. The CDR3 reads CASSLLGQGVTEAFF. In DNA, the CDR3 is TGCGCCAGCAGCTTATTGGGGCAGGGGGTCACTGAAGCTTTCTTT.

V and J are TRBV2 and TRBJ2-3, with a possible D match to TRBD2 (7 bases). Germline V gene data show CDR1 as SNHLY and CDR2 as FYNNEI. V gave up 1 base and J gave up 5 bases, with 10 bases separating them. This CDR3 has 14 residues. CDR3 amino acids: CASSEERGGDTQYF. CDR3 DNA: TGTGCCAGCAGTGAAGAGAGGGGGGGAGATACGCAGTATTTT. The complete variable domain, with remaining parts taken from reference TRBV2 and TRBJ2-3, reads EPEVTQTPSHQVTQMGQEVILRCVPISNHLYFYWYRQILGQKVEFLVSFYNNEISEKSEIFDDQFSVERPDGSNFTLKIRSTKLEDSAMYFCASSEERGGDTQYFGPGTRLTVL.

This clone was picked up one time. The chain is built from TRBV29-1 and TRBJ1-1; D gene unclear. CDR3 size: 8 residues. The V end lost 3 bases, the J end lost 12 bases, and 5 bases lay between the germline ends. Germline V gives CDR1 SQVTM, CDR2 ANQGSEA. The CDR3 bases are TGCAGCGTTGATTCCTCTTTCTTT. As protein: CSVDSSFF.

This chain joins TRBV7-2 and TRBJ1-4, with D hard to call. CDR3 length equals 15 residues. Germline V CDR1 and CDR2: SGHTA, FQGNSA. Trimming pared 8 bases from V and 2 bases from J, leaving 15 bases between. This CDR3 reads CASASHLMTNEKLFF. In DNA, the CDR3 is TGTGCCAGCGCGTCCCACCTAATGACTAATGAAAAACTGTTTTTT.

The chain combines TRBV6-1 with TRBJ2-7; the match to TRBD2 covers 8 bases. Per germline, CDR1 MNHNS and CDR2 SASEGT. The CDR3 has 14 residues. J was trimmed by 3 bases and V by 0 bases; bases with no gene match: 1. This CDR3 reads CASSEAGGDYEQYV. CDR3 in DNA: TGTGCCAGCAGTGAAGCCGGGGGGGACTACGAGCAGTACGTC.

This clone was seen once. The chain joins TRBV19 to TRBJ2-1; TRBD2 matches at 15 bases. J was trimmed by 0 bases and V by 6 bases; bases with no gene match: 15. Germline CDR1 LNHDA, CDR2 SQIVND (reference sequence). This CDR3 spans 21 amino acids. The CDR3 spells CASSTGPGLAGGQSSYNEQFF. In DNA, the CDR3 is TGTGCCAGTAGCACAGGCCCGGGACTAGCGGGGGGCCAGAGCTCCTACAATGAGCAGTTCTTC.

With regard to this clone: The sample contains more than one DNA sequence encoding this CDR3. This chain connects TRBV2 to TRBJ1-1; D might be TRBD1 (5 bases). The CDR3 runs 13 residues. The ends were cut back, 4 bases at V and 0 bases at J, with 6 bases in the middle. Germline V gives CDR1 SNHLY, CDR2 FYNNEI. For the CDR3, the DNA is TGTGCCAGCAGTGGACAGATGAACACTGAAGCTTTCTTT. It yields the protein CASSGQMNTEAFF.

This clone is a singleton in its sample. The V and J genes are TRBV30 and TRBJ1-2, with TRBD1 as a possible D gene (5 bases). The CDR3 runs to 14 residues. Trimming removed 2 bases from V and 6 bases from J, with 16 bases in between. CDR1 is GTSNPN and CDR2 is SVGIG in the germline V gene (reference sequence). The CDR3 sequence is CAWSPWRGTDGYTF. The CDR3 coding sequence is TGTGCCTGGAGTCCTTGGCGGGGGACTGATGGCTACACCTTC. The whole variable domain, remainder taken from reference TRBV30 and TRBJ1-2, is SQTIHQWPATLVQPVGSPLSLECTVEGTSNPNLYWYRQAAGRGLQLLFYSVGIGQISSEVPQNLSASRPQDRQFILSSKKLLLSDSGFYLCAWSPWRGTDGYTFGSGTRLTVV.

This clone is a singleton in its sample. This CDR3 reads CASTLQAGGPDTQYF. CDR3 sequence (DNA): TGTGCCAGTACTCTCCAAGCGGGGGGCCCAGATACGCAGTATTTT. The rearrangement links TRBV19 to TRBJ2-3; 9 bases agree with TRBD2. Trimming removed 7 bases from V and 4 bases from J; junction bases left unmatched: 9. This CDR3 has 15 residues. The germline V gene has CDR1 LNHDA and CDR2 SQIVND (reference sequence).

The CDR3 DNA sequence: TGTGCCAGCTCACCCCCAAACACAGATACGCAGTATTTT. Its translation is CASSPPNTDTQYF. The chain is built from TRBV18 and TRBJ2-3, with D unresolved. The CDR3 sequence is 13 residues long. Germline V gives CDR1 KGHSH, CDR2 LQKENI. Trimming removed 3 bases at V and 2 bases at J, with 6 bases between.

The J gene is TRBJ2-1, the V gene TRBV2; 8 bases line up with TRBD2. The germline CDR1 and CDR2 sequences are SNHLY and FYNNEI. The CDR3 is 16 amino acids. Germline trimming cut 7 bases from V and 1 base from J; bases unmatched to any gene: 9. The DNA for the CDR3 is TGTGCCAGCACCGACCCCGGGACTAGTTCCTACAATGAGCAGTTCTTC. Amino acid sequence: CASTDPGTSSYNEQFF.

This clone has only one observation. At one of its ends the junction is not consistent with the germline gene, which may arise from a read error. This chain links TRBV7-7 with TRBJ2-2; 8 nucleotides line up with TRBD1. Germline values: CDR1 SSHAT, CDR2 FNYEAQ (reference sequence). The CDR3 covers 14 residues. The CDR3 DNA sequence: TGTGCTAGCAGCGTGGACAGGGCGACCGGGGAGCTGTTTTTT. Translating it yields CASSVDRATGELFF.

V and J are TRBV30 and TRBJ1-3; D gene ambiguous. The CDR3 is 13 amino acids. In germline, CDR1 is GTSNPN, CDR2 SVGIG (reference sequence). The V gene lost 3 bases and the J gene lost 0 bases, with 6 bases spanning the gap. Here the CDR3 reads CAWRRDSGNTIYF. The CDR3 region has the DNA TGTGCCTGGAGACGGGACTCTGGAAACACCATATATTTT.

CDR3: CASSLDRVPDTQYF. The CDR3 DNA reads TGTGCCAGCAGCTTAGACAGGGTTCCAGATACGCAGTATTTT. The chain has TRBV11-2 and TRBJ2-3, with a weak D call TRBD1 (5 bases). Germline V gene lookup returns CDR1 SGHAT and CDR2 FQNNGV. Trimming left V 0 bases short and J 4 bases short, with 8 bases between. This CDR3 spans 14 amino acids.

The V gene is TRBV7-9, the J gene TRBJ2-3, with TRBD2 matching 15 bases. J lost 4 bases, V lost 6 bases, and 8 bases had no gene match. The CDR3 consists of 17 residues. The germline V gene has CDR1 SEHNR and CDR2 FQNEAQ (reference sequence). Here the CDR3 DNA reads TGTGCCAGCAGAGGACTAGCGGGGGGGCTGCGCCCAGATACGCAGTATTTT. Protein: CASRGLAGGLRPDTQYF.

This clone occurred once. The DNA of the CDR3 is TGCGCCAGCCGGACAGGGGGTAGTTTGCTCTACGAGCAGTACGTC. The encoded protein is CASRTGGSLLYEQYV. The rearrangement links TRBV10-2 to TRBJ2-7, with 10 bases that match TRBD1. The junction had 10 bases not matched to a gene; V was cut back by 8 bases and J by 3 bases. Germline lookup yields CDR1 WSHSY and CDR2 SAAADI. The CDR3 is made up of 15 amino acids.